The TCR beta chain described here comes from a study of T cells in Graves' hyperthyroidism and ophthalmopathy. Study-level background: Peripheral blood was drawn at first diagnosis, prior to all treatment.

It was at first hyperthyroidism diagnosis, before any ophthalmopathy symptoms, that the blood sample was taken. Study-wide findings and caveats: Before onset, by a median of around six months, the model predicted ophthalmopathy. Ophthalmopathy was separated from stable hyperthyroidism by a 13 V-J model.

This clonotype has ten or more counts. The antigen remains unidentified. RNA transcripts provided the source from which TCR beta CDR3 regions were amplified. An initial round of RT-PCR targeting the TCR CDR3 relied on the HTBI primer set. From the multiplex PCR reads, TCRdb called clonotypes with MiXCR, one entry per CDR3 protein. The sample holds about 360,000 distinct CDR3 sequences, around an eighth seen once. The receptor comes from a man aged 25-45 years with Graves' hyperthyroidism that later progressed to Graves' ophthalmopathy. The sample was blood.

The CDR3 coding sequence is TGTGCCAGCAGCGCACCAGGGCGAGAGCAGTACTTC. This translates into CASSAPGREQYF. The chain joins TRBV7-9 to TRBJ2-7, with D possibly matching TRBD1 (5 bases). The CDR3 loop spans 12 amino acids. Germline CDR1 SEHNR, CDR2 FQNEAQ (reference sequence). Trimming removed 5 bases at V and 7 bases at J, with 12 bases between. The full variable domain, with the rest looked up from reference TRBV7-9 and TRBJ2-7, is DTGVSQNPRHKITKRGQNVTFRCDPISEHNRLYWYRQTLGQGPEFLTYFQNEAQLEKSRLLSDRFSAERPKGSFSTLEIQRTEQGDSAMYLCASSAPGREQYFGPGTRLTVT.